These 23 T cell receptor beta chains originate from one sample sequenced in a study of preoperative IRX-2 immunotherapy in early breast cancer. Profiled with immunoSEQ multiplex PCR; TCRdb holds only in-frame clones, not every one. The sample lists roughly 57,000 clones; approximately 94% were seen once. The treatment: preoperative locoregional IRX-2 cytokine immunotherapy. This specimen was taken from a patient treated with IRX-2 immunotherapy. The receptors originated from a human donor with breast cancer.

The CDR3 region has the DNA TGTGCCAGCAGCGTAGTAGGGGTTGTGAGTGAAGCTTTCTTT. This encodes CASSVVGVVSEAFF. The genes are TRBV9 and TRBJ1-1; tentatively, D is TRBD1 (5 bases). The CDR3 contains 14 residues. V lost 0 bases and J 7 bases, leaving 13 bases between the germline ends. CDR1 SGDLS and CDR2 YYNGEE come from the germline V gene. The full variable domain, in which reference TRBV9 and TRBJ1-1 provide the parts outside the CDR3, is DSGVTQTPKHLITATGQRVTLRCSPRSGDLSVYWYQQSLDQGLQFLIQYYNGEERAKGNILERFSAQQFPDLHSELNLSSLELGDSALYFCASSVVGVVSEAFFGQGTRLTVV.

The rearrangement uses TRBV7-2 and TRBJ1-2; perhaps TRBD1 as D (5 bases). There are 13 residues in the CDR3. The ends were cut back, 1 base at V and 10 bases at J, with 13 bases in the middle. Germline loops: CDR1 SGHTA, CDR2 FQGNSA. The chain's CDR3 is CASSLEREGDYTF. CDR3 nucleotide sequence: TGTGCCAGCAGCTTAGAGAGGGAAGGGGACTACACCTTC.

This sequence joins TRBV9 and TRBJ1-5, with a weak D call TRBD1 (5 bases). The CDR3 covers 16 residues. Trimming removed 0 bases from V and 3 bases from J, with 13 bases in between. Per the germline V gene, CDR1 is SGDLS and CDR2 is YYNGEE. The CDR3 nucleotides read TGTGCCAGCAGCGTAGGGGCAGGGTCTGACAATCAGCCCCAGCATTTT. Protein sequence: CASSVGAGSDNQPQHF.

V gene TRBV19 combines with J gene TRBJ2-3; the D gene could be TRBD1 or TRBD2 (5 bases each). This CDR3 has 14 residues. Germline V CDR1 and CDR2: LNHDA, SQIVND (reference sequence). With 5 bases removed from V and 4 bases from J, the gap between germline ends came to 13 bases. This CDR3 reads CASSYSSGPDTQYF. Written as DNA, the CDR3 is TGTGCCAGTAGTTACTCTTCGGGGCCAGATACGCAGTATTTT.

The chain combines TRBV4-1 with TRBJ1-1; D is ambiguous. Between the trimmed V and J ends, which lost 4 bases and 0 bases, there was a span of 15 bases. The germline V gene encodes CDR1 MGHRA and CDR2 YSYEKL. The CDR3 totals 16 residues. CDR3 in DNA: TGCGCCAGCAGCCTAATTCAGGCAGGAATGAACACTGAAGCTTTCTTT. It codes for CASSLIQAGMNTEAFF.

The DNA for the CDR3 is TGCGCCAGCAGCTTGGCGCCTAGCGGGGGGGGCACAGATACGCAGTATTTT. Its translation: CASSLAPSGGGTDTQYF. This chain uses TRBV5-1 with TRBJ2-3, with TRBD2 identical over 12 bases. J gave up 1 base and V 0 bases, and 3 bases lay outside the gene matches. Germline lookup yields CDR1 SGHRS and CDR2 YFSETQ. This CDR3 spans 17 amino acids. The full variable domain, its missing parts supplied by reference TRBV5-1 and TRBJ2-3, is KAGVTQTPRYLIKTRGQQVTLSCSPISGHRSVSWYQQTPGQGLQFLFEYFSETQRNKGNFPGRFSGRQFSNSRSEMNVSTLELGDSALYLCASSLAPSGGGTDTQYFGPGTRLTVL.

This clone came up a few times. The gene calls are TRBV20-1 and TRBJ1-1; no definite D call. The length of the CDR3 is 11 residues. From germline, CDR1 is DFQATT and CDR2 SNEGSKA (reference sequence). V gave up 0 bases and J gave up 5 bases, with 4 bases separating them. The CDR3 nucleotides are TGCAGTGCTAGAGAGGAAACTGAAGCTTTCTTT. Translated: CSAREETEAFF.

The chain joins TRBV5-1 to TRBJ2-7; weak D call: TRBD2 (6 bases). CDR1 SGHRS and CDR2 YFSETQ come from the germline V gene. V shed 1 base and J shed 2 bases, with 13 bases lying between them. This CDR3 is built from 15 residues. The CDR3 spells CASSLPGGEPYEQYF. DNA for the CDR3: TGCGCCAGCAGCTTGCCCGGGGGAGAACCCTACGAGCAGTACTTC.

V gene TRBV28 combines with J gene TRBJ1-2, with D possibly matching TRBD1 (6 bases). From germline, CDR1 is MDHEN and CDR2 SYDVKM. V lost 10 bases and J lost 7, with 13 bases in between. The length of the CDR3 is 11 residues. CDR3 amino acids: CATEGGGGYTF. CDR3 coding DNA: TGTGCCACCGAAGGGGGTGGTGGCTACACCTTC.

The DNA of the CDR3 is TGTGCCATCACAGGGCAGGGGGCGCGCGGCTACACCTTC. It is translated as CAITGQGARGYTF. This rearrangement joins TRBV10-3 to TRBJ1-2; 8 bases fit TRBD1. CDR1 and CDR2 (germline): ENHRY, SYGVKD. The CDR3 has 13 residues. Trimming cost V 7 bases and J 8 bases; bases outside gene matches: 9.

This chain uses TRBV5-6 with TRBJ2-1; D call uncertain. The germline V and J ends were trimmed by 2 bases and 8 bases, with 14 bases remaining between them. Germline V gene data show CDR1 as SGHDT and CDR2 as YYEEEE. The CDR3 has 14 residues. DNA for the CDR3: TGTGCCAGCAGCTTCGATCTGGGCAGGTATGAGCAGTTCTTC. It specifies CASSFDLGRYEQFF.

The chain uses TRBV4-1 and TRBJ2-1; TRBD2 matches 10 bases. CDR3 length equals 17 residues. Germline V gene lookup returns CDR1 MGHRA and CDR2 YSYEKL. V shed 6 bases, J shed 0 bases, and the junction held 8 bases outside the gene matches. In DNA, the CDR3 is TGCGCCAGCAGGCACCTAGCGGGAGTGAGCTCCTACAATGAGCAGTTCTTC. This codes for CASRHLAGVSSYNEQFF.

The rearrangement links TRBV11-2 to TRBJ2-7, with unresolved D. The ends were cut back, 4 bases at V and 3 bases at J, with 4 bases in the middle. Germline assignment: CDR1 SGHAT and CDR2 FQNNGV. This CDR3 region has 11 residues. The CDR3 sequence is CASSSLYEQYF. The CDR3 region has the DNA TGTGCCAGCAGCTCTCTCTACGAGCAGTACTTC.

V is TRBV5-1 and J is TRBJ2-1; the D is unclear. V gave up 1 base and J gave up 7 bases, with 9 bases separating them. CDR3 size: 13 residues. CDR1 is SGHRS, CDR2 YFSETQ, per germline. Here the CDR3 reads CASSLSSWNEQFF. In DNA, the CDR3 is TGCGCCAGCAGCTTGTCTAGTTGGAATGAGCAGTTCTTC.

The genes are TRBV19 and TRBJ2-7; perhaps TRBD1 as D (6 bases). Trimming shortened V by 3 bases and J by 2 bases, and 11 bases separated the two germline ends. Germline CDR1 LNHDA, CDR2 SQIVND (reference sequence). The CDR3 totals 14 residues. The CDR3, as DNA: TGTGCCAGTAGTATTTGGCAGGGGACCTACGAGCAGTACTTC. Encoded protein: CASSIWQGTYEQYF.

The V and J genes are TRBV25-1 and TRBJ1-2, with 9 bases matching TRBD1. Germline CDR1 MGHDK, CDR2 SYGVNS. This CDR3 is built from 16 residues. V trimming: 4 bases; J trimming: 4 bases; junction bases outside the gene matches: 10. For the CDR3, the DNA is TGTGCCAGCAGTGCCATTACAGGGGGCGAAAGCTATGGCTACACCTTC. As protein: CASSAITGGESYGYTF.

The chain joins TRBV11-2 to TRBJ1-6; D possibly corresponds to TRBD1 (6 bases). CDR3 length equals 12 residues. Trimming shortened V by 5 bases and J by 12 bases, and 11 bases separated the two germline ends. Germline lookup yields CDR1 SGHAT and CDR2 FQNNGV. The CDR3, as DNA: TGTGCCAGCAGCCAAGGAGGGGGACCCCTCCACTTT. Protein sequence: CASSQGGGPLHF.

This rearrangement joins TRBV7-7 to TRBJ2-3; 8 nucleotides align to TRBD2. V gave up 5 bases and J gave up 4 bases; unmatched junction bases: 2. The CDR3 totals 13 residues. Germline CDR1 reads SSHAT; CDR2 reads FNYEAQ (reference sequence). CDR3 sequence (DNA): TGTGCCAGCAGCCCGGGGGGGCCAGATACGCAGTATTTT. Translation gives CASSPGGPDTQYF.

The CDR3 region is CATSRDGLAGSYEQYF. The CDR3 coding sequence is TGTGCCACCAGCAGAGACGGACTAGCGGGGTCCTACGAGCAGTACTTC. V usage is TRBV15 and J usage is TRBJ2-7; 12 positions agree with TRBD2. J was trimmed by 1 base and V by 0 bases; bases with no gene match: 1. Per germline, CDR1 LNHNV and CDR2 YYDKDF (reference sequence). The CDR3 extends over 16 amino acids. Combining the CDR3 with reference TRBV15 and TRBJ2-7 gives the whole variable domain DAMVIQNPRYQVTQFGKPVTLSCSQTLNHNVMYWYQQKSSQAPKLLFHYYDKDFNNEADTPDNFQSRRPNTSFCFLDIRSPGLGDTAMYLCATSRDGLAGSYEQYFGPGTRLTVT.

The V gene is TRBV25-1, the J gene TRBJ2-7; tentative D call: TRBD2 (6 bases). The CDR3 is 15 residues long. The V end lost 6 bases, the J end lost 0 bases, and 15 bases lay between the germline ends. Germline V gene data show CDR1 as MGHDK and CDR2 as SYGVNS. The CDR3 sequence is CASSESGSFSYEQYF. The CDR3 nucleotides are TGTGCCAGCAGCGAGTCCGGGAGTTTCTCCTACGAGCAGTACTTC.

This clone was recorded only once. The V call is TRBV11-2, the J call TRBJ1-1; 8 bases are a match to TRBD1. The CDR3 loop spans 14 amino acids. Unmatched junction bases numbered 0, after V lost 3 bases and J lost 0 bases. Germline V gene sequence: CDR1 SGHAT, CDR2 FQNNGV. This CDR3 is CASSLTGVNTEAFF. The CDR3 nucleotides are TGTGCCAGCAGCTTGACAGGGGTGAACACTGAAGCTTTCTTT. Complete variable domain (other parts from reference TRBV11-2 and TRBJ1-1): EAGVAQSPRYKIIEKRQSVAFWCNPISGHATLYWYQQILGQGPKLLIQFQNNGVVDDSQLPKDRFSAERLKGVDSTLKIQPAKLEDSAVYLCASSLTGVNTEAFFGQGTRLTVV.

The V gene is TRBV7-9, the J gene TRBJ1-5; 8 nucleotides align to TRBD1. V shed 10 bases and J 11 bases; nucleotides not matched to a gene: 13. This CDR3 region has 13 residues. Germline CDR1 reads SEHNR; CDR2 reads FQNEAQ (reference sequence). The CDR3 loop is CAKGDRGLRAQHF. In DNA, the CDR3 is TGTGCCAAAGGAGACAGGGGCCTAAGGGCCCAGCATTTT.

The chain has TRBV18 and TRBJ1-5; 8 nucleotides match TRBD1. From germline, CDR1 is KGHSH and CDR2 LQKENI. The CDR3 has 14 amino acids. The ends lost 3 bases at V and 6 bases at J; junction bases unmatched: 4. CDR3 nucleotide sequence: TGTGCCAGCTCACCCGGGACAGGTGGTCAGCCCCAGCATTTT. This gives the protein CASSPGTGGQPQHF. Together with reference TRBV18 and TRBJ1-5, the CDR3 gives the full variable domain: NAGVMQNPRHLVRRRGQEARLRCSPMKGHSHVYWYRQLPEEGLKFMVYLQKENIIDESGMPKERFSAEFPKEGPSILRIQQVVRGDSAAYFCASSPGTGGQPQHFGDGTRLSIL.